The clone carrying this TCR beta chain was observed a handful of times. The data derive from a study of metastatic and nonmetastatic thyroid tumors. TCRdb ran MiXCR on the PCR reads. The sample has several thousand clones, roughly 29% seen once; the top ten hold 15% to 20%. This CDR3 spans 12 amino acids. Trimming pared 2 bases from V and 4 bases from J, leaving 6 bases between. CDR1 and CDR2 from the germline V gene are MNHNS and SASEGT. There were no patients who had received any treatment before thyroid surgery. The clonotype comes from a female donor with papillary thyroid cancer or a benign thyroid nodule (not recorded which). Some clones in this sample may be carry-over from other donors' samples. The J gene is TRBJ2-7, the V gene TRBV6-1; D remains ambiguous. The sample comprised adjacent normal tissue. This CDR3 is CASSEMGYEQYF. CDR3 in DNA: TGTGCCAGCAGTGAAATGGGGTACGAGCAGTACTTC.